These 29 T cell receptor beta chains were all obtained from the same sample, sequenced in a study of T-cell reconstitution after alpha-beta-depleted transplantation in children. The TCRbeta library incorporated unique molecular identifiers. Via MiXCR, TCRdb re-called the PCR reads, giving one row per CDR3 protein. This table holds about 830,000 distinct CDR3 sequences, around 15% found once. The sample consisted of PBMCs, mostly from graft donor cells, taken 360 days after TCRalphabeta/CD19-depleted stem cell transplant. These receptors were obtained from a male patient aged 10 to 17 who had a stem cell transplant for acute lymphoblastic leukemia, so the T cells may come from the graft donor.

In nucleotides, the CDR3 is TGTGCCAGCAGTTACTGGGACAGGGGCTCCTACGAGCAGTACTTC. Its translation: CASSYWDRGSYEQYF. The V and J genes are TRBV12-3 or TRBV12-4 and TRBJ2-7; 10 nucleotides match TRBD1. Germline trimming cut 4 bases from V and 0 bases from J; bases unmatched to any gene: 3. The CDR3 consists of 15 residues.

The table lists this clonotype with a few counts. The V gene is TRBV5-1, the J gene TRBJ1-6; tentatively, D is TRBD1 (5 bases). V gave up 2 bases and J gave up 0 bases, with 9 bases separating them. The germline V gene encodes CDR1 SGHRS and CDR2 YFSETQ. The CDR3 runs to 16 residues. CDR3 nucleotides: TGCGCCAGCAGCTTCCAGGGAAGCTCCTATAATTCACCCCTCCACTTT. It is translated as CASSFQGSSYNSPLHF.

The chain links TRBV5-1 to TRBJ2-1; TRBD2 matches 10 bases. This CDR3 is 16 amino acids long. With 5 bases clipped from V and 6 bases from J, the junction kept 11 bases outside the gene matches. The V gene's germline CDR1 is SGHRS and CDR2 YFSETQ. CDR3 protein: CASRPLAGGYPNEQFF. CDR3 DNA: TGCGCCAGCAGGCCATTAGCGGGAGGCTATCCCAATGAGCAGTTCTTC.

The V and J genes are TRBV6-5 and TRBJ2-2; D is undetermined. V lost 0 bases and J 5 bases, leaving 16 bases between the germline ends. CDR3 length equals 17 residues. The V gene's germline CDR1 is MNHEY and CDR2 SVGAGI. This chain's CDR3 is CASSYSAPRVWTGELFF. CDR3 bases: TGTGCCAGCAGTTACTCGGCTCCTAGGGTCTGGACCGGGGAGCTGTTTTTT.

V usage is TRBV27 and J usage is TRBJ2-7; a possible D gene is TRBD2 (5 bases). Germline CDR1 and CDR2: MNHEY and SMNVEV (reference sequence). The CDR3 totals 13 residues. V was trimmed by 4 bases and J by 4 bases, leaving 11 bases between them. CDR3 amino acids: CASSYAGWYEQYF. In DNA, the CDR3 is TGTGCCAGCAGTTATGCGGGTTGGTACGAGCAGTACTTC.

The chain combines TRBV29-1 with TRBJ2-7; TRBD1 aligns across 7 bases. The CDR3 consists of 14 residues. CDR1 is SQVTM and CDR2 is ANQGSEA in the germline V gene. J lost 3 bases, V lost 6 bases, and 11 bases had no gene match. This chain's CDR3 is CSVKSYSGGYEQYF. The CDR3 nucleotides are TGCAGCGTAAAATCCTACTCAGGGGGCTACGAGCAGTACTTC.

The gene calls are TRBV5-1 and TRBJ2-1, with TRBD2 matching 10 bases. V shed 1 base, J shed 8 bases, and the junction held 6 bases outside the gene matches. CDR1 SGHRS and CDR2 YFSETQ come from the germline V gene. The CDR3 is 15 residues long. DNA of the CDR3: TGCGCCAGCAGCTTGAGTAGCGGGAGGCCCTATGAGCAGTTCTTC. As protein: CASSLSSGRPYEQFF.

The chain joins TRBV2 to TRBJ2-7; 7 bases map to TRBD1. V was pared by 8 bases and J by 3 bases, with 13 bases of the junction left unmatched. This CDR3 region has 15 residues. Germline assignment: CDR1 SNHLY and CDR2 FYNNEI. This CDR3 reads CASAEGHRGLYEQYF. The CDR3 DNA reads as TGTGCCAGCGCAGAGGGGCACAGGGGCCTCTACGAGCAGTACTTC.

This clonotype was seen a handful of times. This chain joins TRBV20-1 and TRBJ2-7; no clear D gene. V shed 5 bases and J shed 3 bases, with 8 bases lying between them. This CDR3 spans 11 amino acids. The germline V gene encodes CDR1 DFQATT and CDR2 SNEGSKA (reference sequence). The CDR3 coding sequence is TGCAGTGCTCCGGCGGTCTACGAGCAGTACTTC. Its translation: CSAPAVYEQYF.

There are a few counts of this clonotype. The J gene is TRBJ2-2, the V gene TRBV5-1; maybe TRBD2 (5 bases). V lost 4 bases and J 8 bases, leaving 15 bases between the germline ends. There are 14 residues in the CDR3. Per the germline V gene, CDR1 is SGHRS and CDR2 is YFSETQ. The CDR3 DNA reads TGCGCCAGCAGCCCTACGGGAAACCAGGGGGAGCTGTTTTTT. Translation: CASSPTGNQGELFF.

This clonotype was observed many times. The chain joins TRBV20-1 to TRBJ2-1; no definite D call. V dropped 5 bases and J dropped 0 bases, with 17 bases sitting between them. From germline, CDR1 is DFQATT and CDR2 SNEGSKA (reference sequence). The CDR3 extends over 16 amino acids. This chain's CDR3 is CSASRTVVYSYNEQFF. The CDR3 nucleotides are TGCAGTGCTTCCCGCACCGTAGTCTACTCCTACAATGAGCAGTTCTTC.

This clonotype was seen at least ten times. CDR3: CASSLAFRDSGNTIYF. The CDR3 coding sequence is TGTGCCAGCAGCTTAGCGTTCAGGGACTCTGGAAACACCATATATTTT. V usage is TRBV7-6 and J usage is TRBJ1-3; tentative D call: TRBD1 (5 bases). Trimming removed 0 bases at V and 0 bases at J, with 9 bases between. The CDR3 totals 16 residues. CDR1 is SGHVS, CDR2 FNYEAQ, per germline. Looking up the rest from reference TRBV7-6 and TRBJ1-3 gives the full variable domain: GAGVSQSPRYKVTKRGQDVALRCDPISGHVSLYWYRQALGQGPEFLTYFNYEAQQDKSGLPNDRFSAERPEGSISTLTIQRTEQRDSAMYRCASSLAFRDSGNTIYFGEGSWLTVV.

The gene calls are TRBV7-3 and TRBJ2-5; either TRBD1 or TRBD2 may fit D (5 bases each). V dropped 0 bases and J dropped 1 base, with 9 bases sitting between them. Per the germline V gene, CDR1 is SGHTA and CDR2 is FQGTGA. The CDR3 loop spans 15 amino acids. CDR3 sequence: CASSLTGTVQETQYF. The CDR3 DNA sequence: TGTGCCAGCAGCTTAACAGGGACGGTCCAAGAGACCCAGTACTTC.

This clonotype was counted between two and nine times. The CDR3 loop reads CASSQDWGSGNTIYF. The CDR3 DNA sequence: TGCGCCAGCAGCCAAGATTGGGGATCTGGAAACACCATATATTTT. The chain couples TRBV4-1 to TRBJ1-3; no firm D call. Germline lookup yields CDR1 MGHRA and CDR2 YSYEKL. Trimming shortened V by 0 bases and J by 1 base, and 7 bases separated the two germline ends. The CDR3 is made up of 15 amino acids.

On this clonotype: The final CDR3 position lacks the conserved phenylalanine or tryptophan, pointing to a likely read error. This chain uses TRBV4-1 with TRBJ1-6; D possibly corresponds to TRBD1 (6 bases). The CDR3 runs to 18 residues. The V gene lost 2 bases and the J gene lost 0 bases, with 14 bases spanning the gap. Germline V gene data show CDR1 as MGHRA and CDR2 as YSYEKL. As DNA, the CDR3 is TGCGCCAGCAGCCAACGGGGGGCGGTAGTCTCCTATAATTCACCCCTCCACATT. It is translated as CASSQRGAVVSYNSPLHI.

Only a few counts were recorded for this clonotype. The rearrangement links TRBV3-1 to TRBJ2-4; D ambiguous. V was pared by 1 base and J by 6 bases, with 16 bases between. The CDR3 is 16 residues long. In germline, CDR1 is LGHDT, CDR2 YNNKEL (reference sequence). This chain's CDR3 is CASSQVSAGVGNIQYF. CDR3 nucleotides: TGTGCCAGCAGCCAAGTATCGGCAGGAGTGGGAAACATTCAGTACTTC.

At least ten counts were recorded for this clonotype. V and J are TRBV29-1 and TRBJ1-1; TRBD1 agrees at 8 bases. J gave up 11 bases and V 5 bases, and 7 bases lay outside the gene matches. In germline, CDR1 is SQVTM, CDR2 ANQGSEA. The CDR3 contains 11 residues. CDR3 nucleotide sequence: TGCAGCGTTCAGACAGGGGCCTCGGCTTTCTTT. Protein sequence: CSVQTGASAFF.

This clonotype was seen a handful of times. The chain recombines TRBV7-2 with TRBJ2-7; D perhaps matches TRBD1 (6 bases). V lost 2 bases, J lost 4 bases, and 12 bases lay in between. The CDR3 consists of 14 residues. The germline V gene encodes CDR1 SGHTA and CDR2 FQGNSA. CDR3 loop: CASSLPGALYEQYF. In DNA, the CDR3 is TGTGCCAGCAGCTTACCAGGGGCTCTTTACGAGCAGTACTTC.

CDR3: CASSQAGRAAYEQYF. DNA for the CDR3: TGTGCCAGCAGCCAAGCCGGCAGGGCCGCCTACGAGCAGTACTTC. This chain connects TRBV3-1 to TRBJ2-7; D may be TRBD1 (5 bases). The V gene lost 1 base and the J gene lost 2 bases, with 12 bases spanning the gap. This CDR3 contains 15 residues. Germline V lookup: CDR1 LGHDT, CDR2 YNNKEL (reference sequence).

This chain joins TRBV12-3 or TRBV12-4 and TRBJ1-6; D possibly corresponds to TRBD1 (6 bases). CDR3 length: 13 residues. V gave up 3 bases and J gave up 16 bases, with 16 bases separating them. The CDR3 protein is CASSLGRGLPLHF. The CDR3 bases are TGTGCCAGCAGTTTGGGCAGGGGCCTTCCACTCCACTTT.

The chain combines TRBV5-1 with TRBJ2-3; D is possibly TRBD1 (5 bases). Trimming cost V 4 bases and J 5 bases, with 17 bases left between them. The CDR3 runs to 15 residues. Per the germline V gene, CDR1 is SGHRS and CDR2 is YFSETQ. The CDR3 protein is CASSLGLLRLDTQYF. CDR3 nucleotide sequence: TGCGCCAGCAGCCTGGGGCTCCTCCGGCTAGATACGCAGTATTTT. The variable domain in full, completed from reference TRBV5-1 and TRBJ2-3, reads KAGVTQTPRYLIKTRGQQVTLSCSPISGHRSVSWYQQTPGQGLQFLFEYFSETQRNKGNFPGRFSGRQFSNSRSEMNVSTLELGDSALYLCASSLGLLRLDTQYFGPGTRLTVL.

This clonotype has only a few counts. The genes are TRBV20-1 and TRBJ2-1, with D maybe TRBD2 (6 bases). The ends were cut back, 2 bases at V and 7 bases at J, with 24 bases in the middle. Germline-derived CDR1 and CDR2 are DFQATT and SNEGSKA (reference sequence). CDR3 length equals 17 residues. The CDR3: CSARPLTSPKAGNEQFF. The CDR3 nucleotides read TGCAGTGCTAGACCCCTAACTAGCCCTAAGGCGGGGAATGAGCAGTTCTTC.

This clonotype was recorded many times. The CDR3 DNA is TGCAGCGTTGAAACAGGGGCGGAGGACATTCAGTACTTC. The encoded protein is CSVETGAEDIQYF. The V call is TRBV29-1, the J call TRBJ2-4; 7 positions agree with TRBD1. The germline V gene encodes CDR1 SQVTM and CDR2 ANQGSEA. With 2 bases clipped from V and 8 bases from J, the junction kept 6 bases outside the gene matches. The CDR3 consists of 13 residues.

The chain has TRBV14 and TRBJ2-5; TRBD1 matches 8 bases. The ends lost 4 bases at V and 3 bases at J; junction bases unmatched: 7. The CDR3 has 15 amino acids. Germline CDR1 reads SGHDN; CDR2 reads FVKESK. This chain's CDR3 is CASSRGQVFEETQYF. CDR3 nucleotides: TGTGCCAGCAGCCGGGGACAGGTTTTTGAAGAGACCCAGTACTTC.

The chain links TRBV10-2 to TRBJ2-3; 9 bases match TRBD2. V trimming: 7 bases; J trimming: 1 base; junction bases outside the gene matches: 6. This CDR3 contains 15 residues. CDR1 is WSHSY, CDR2 SAAADI, per germline. Written as DNA, the CDR3 is TGCGCCAGCACCGAGCGGGGGGTTGGCACAGATACGCAGTATTTT. Protein sequence: CASTERGVGTDTQYF.

This clonotype occurred a few times. The chain carries TRBV7-2 and TRBJ1-3; 7 nucleotides match TRBD1. V lost 2 bases, J lost 5 bases, and 12 bases stayed unmatched. The CDR3 runs 17 residues. The germline CDR1 and CDR2 sequences are SGHTA and FQGNSA. Here the CDR3 reads CASSLSPTTGSRNTIYF. The DNA for the CDR3 is TGTGCCAGCAGCTTATCCCCCACGACAGGGTCGAGAAACACCATATATTTT.

The chain uses TRBV5-1 and TRBJ2-1, with 12 bases matching TRBD2. Trimming removed 6 bases from V and 1 base from J; junction bases left unmatched: 8. Germline assignment: CDR1 SGHRS and CDR2 YFSETQ. This CDR3 region has 17 residues. CDR3 sequence (DNA): TGCGCCAGCAACCCGGGACTAGCGGGTAGGTCCTACAATGAGCAGTTCTTC. Protein: CASNPGLAGRSYNEQFF. The entire variable domain, with the rest obtained from reference TRBV5-1 and TRBJ2-1, is as follows: KAGVTQTPRYLIKTRGQQVTLSCSPISGHRSVSWYQQTPGQGLQFLFEYFSETQRNKGNFPGRFSGRQFSNSRSEMNVSTLELGDSALYLCASNPGLAGRSYNEQFFGPGTRLTVL.

This clonotype was observed a few times. This sequence joins TRBV27 and TRBJ1-5; D unclear. Germline V gene data show CDR1 as MNHEY and CDR2 as SMNVEV (reference sequence). This CDR3 spans 14 amino acids. V was trimmed by 5 bases and J by 0 bases, leaving 8 bases between them. The CDR3 loop is CASSPSDSNQPQHF. The CDR3 bases are TGTGCCAGCAGTCCCTCCGATAGCAATCAGCCCCAGCATTTT.

This clonotype was picked up one time. The chain recombines TRBV11-2 with TRBJ2-3; D unclear. The germline gives CDR1 SGHAT, CDR2 FQNNGV. The V end lost 5 bases, the J end lost 2 bases, and 8 bases lay between the germline ends. The CDR3 is 13 amino acids. The CDR3 sequence: CASSTPHTDTQYF. For the CDR3, the DNA is TGTGCCAGCAGCACCCCCCACACAGATACGCAGTATTTT.